The rows below give T cell receptor beta chains drawn from one sample of a study of CD8 T cells in Susac syndrome. Via MiXCR, TCRdb re-called the immunoSEQ multiplex PCR reads, giving one row per CDR3 protein. The sample holds around 170,000 distinct CDR3 sequences, roughly 95% seen once. Sequenced material: CD8+ T cells from PBMCs. The receptors come from a human donor with multiple sclerosis. The CDR3 runs from the conserved cysteine through the conserved F or W. Fields, in order: CDR3 length, J gene, V gene, D gene, CDR3 protein. A D gene is named only where the DNA matches it firmly.

12 | TRBJ2-7 | TRBV25-1 | NA | CATMTRLGEQYF
15 | TRBJ2-5 | TRBV5-1 | NA | CASSLVSRDGETQYF
15 | TRBJ2-3 | TRBV29-1 | NA | CSVEGLSPRLDTQYF
12 | TRBJ2-7 | TRBV29-1 | NA | CSVGRGRYEQYF
12 | TRBJ1-1 | TRBV5-6 | NA | CASSEGGTEAFF
17 | TRBJ2-2 | TRBV6-5 | NA | CASSSLSMKGTGGELFF
16 | TRBJ2-6 | TRBV27 | NA | CASSSPRGTGANVLTF
11 | TRBJ1-2 | TRBV29-1 | TRBD1 | CSVIDRGGYTF
15 | TRBJ2-5 | TRBV9 | TRBD2 | CASSVEVAGGETQYF
11 | TRBJ2-7 | TRBV7-9 | NA | CASSPPGEQYF
13 | TRBJ2-5 | TRBV12-3/TRBV12-4 | TRBD1 | CASRTGFQETQYF
13 | TRBJ1-1 | TRBV12-5 | TRBD1 | CATRDSGNTEAFF
12 | TRBJ2-1 | TRBV30 | NA | CAWSLQINEQFF
14 | TRBJ2-1 | TRBV20-1 | TRBD2 | CSALGAGLYNEQFF
14 | TRBJ2-1 | TRBV19 | TRBD2 | CASSPTGGWYEQFF
14 | TRBJ2-7 | TRBV27 | NA | CASSRGMRAYEQYF
17 | TRBJ2-1 | TRBV13 | TRBD2 | CASTQQEGSGAYNEQFF
14 | TRBJ1-1 | TRBV6-5 | NA | CASRTAGSNTEAFF
15 | TRBJ2-1 | TRBV2 | NA | CASRQGTVAYNEQFF
17 | TRBJ2-7 | TRBV18 | TRBD1 | CASSPLPGEDRGHEQYF
14 | TRBJ2-7 | TRBV11-2 | NA | CASTNQRGSYEQYF
12 | TRBJ2-7 | TRBV27 | NA | CASSSGAYEQYF
16 | TRBJ1-1 | TRBV27 | NA | CASSLSILGGRTEAFF
12 | TRBJ1-2 | TRBV28 | NA | CASKPANYGYTF
13 | TRBJ2-1 | TRBV7-2 | TRBD2 | CAGREGSYNEQFF
20 | TRBJ2-1 | TRBV13 | TRBD1 | CASSLEGVGDRARSYNEQFF
15 | TRBJ2-4 | TRBV3-1 | TRBD2 | CASSGRGWGGNIQYF
14 | TRBJ2-3 | TRBV2 | TRBD1 | CAFYRGDLADTQYF
13 | TRBJ2-4 | TRBV29-1 | TRBD1 | CSVEVGTENIQYF
13 | TRBJ2-7 | TRBV7-6 | NA | CASSLTASYEQYF
14 | TRBJ2-1 | TRBV30 | TRBD2 | CAWSGIAGDNEQFF
14 | TRBJ2-5 | TRBV3-1 | TRBD2 | CASSKGTRVETQYF
14 | TRBJ2-1 | TRBV5-1 | TRBD1 | CASSSRTGLNEQFF
13 | TRBJ2-7 | TRBV3-1 | NA | CASSHGKTYEQYF
13 | TRBJ2-1 | TRBV9 | NA | CASSETDYNEQFF
12 | TRBJ2-5 | TRBV27 | NA | CASSPTRETQYF
12 | TRBJ2-3 | TRBV12-3/TRBV12-4 | NA | CASKGGLDTQYF
15 | TRBJ2-7 | TRBV10-2 | TRBD1 | CASFGAGQGMYEQYF
12 | TRBJ2-5 | TRBV29-1 | NA | CSVAGFQETQYF
15 | TRBJ2-7 | TRBV7-8 | NA | CASSFPGPTNGEQYF
13 | TRBJ2-7 | TRBV20-1 | NA | CSASVTGTYEQYF
15 | TRBJ2-3 | TRBV27 | NA | CASSLGTVGGDTQYF
14 | TRBJ2-2 | TRBV30 | TRBD1 | CAWSGQGPTGELFF
14 | TRBJ2-7 | TRBV12-3/TRBV12-4 | NA | CASREGQGEYEQYF
13 | TRBJ2-7 | TRBV13 | NA | CASRDSPSREQYF
13 | TRBJ2-1 | TRBV28 | NA | CASKPGTYNEQFF